The 13 T cell receptor beta chains given below trace back to one sample, sequenced in a study of T cell changes during pregnancy in multiple sclerosis. This table comes from immunoSEQ multiplex PCR, and its TCRdb copy is limited to in-frame clones, with some not included. The sample includes roughly 80,000 clones, around 90% seen only once; the top ten take around 2.6%. Here the sequenced sample was peripheral blood, taken before pregnancy. Source of these receptors: a female donor with multiple sclerosis, enrolled in a pregnancy study.

The genes are TRBV19 and TRBJ1-2; D might be TRBD1 (6 bases). The germline CDR1 and CDR2 sequences are LNHDA and SQIVND (reference sequence). CDR3 length: 12 residues. Trimming left V 5 bases short and J 5 bases short, with 9 bases between. CDR3 residues: CASSSGTYGYTF. The CDR3 DNA reads TGTGCCAGTAGTTCCGGGACATATGGCTACACCTTC.

The chain employs TRBV19 and TRBJ2-1; 12 nucleotides align to TRBD2. Losses at the gene ends were 6 bases for V and 7 bases for J; bases not matched to a gene: 7. This CDR3 region has 15 residues. CDR1 is LNHDA and CDR2 is SQIVND in the germline V gene (reference sequence). This CDR3 is CASSQGLAGGNEQFF. The CDR3 DNA sequence: TGTGCCAGTAGCCAGGGACTAGCGGGCGGGAATGAGCAGTTCTTC.

The rearrangement joins TRBV12-5 to TRBJ1-1; D not certain. Looked up from germline, CDR1 is LGHNT and CDR2 is FRNRAP. The CDR3 totals 13 residues. Trimming pared 7 bases from V and 4 bases from J, leaving 13 bases between. CDR3 nucleotides: TGTGCTAGTGCCATTGACTCTAGCACTGAAGCTTTCTTT. It translates to CASAIDSSTEAFF.

The gene calls are TRBV5-5 and TRBJ1-2, with 11 bases fitting TRBD1. CDR3 length equals 17 residues. Germline CDR1 is SGHKS and CDR2 is YYEKEE (reference sequence). The V and J ends lost 5 bases and 2 bases, in that order; junction bases with no gene match: 11. For the CDR3, the DNA is TGTGCCAGCAGTCAAATCAGAGGGACAGGGGGAAACTATGGCTACACCTTC. It encodes CASSQIRGTGGNYGYTF.

V usage is TRBV29-1 and J usage is TRBJ2-5, with 8 bases identical to TRBD1. Trimming removed 4 bases from V and 1 base from J; junction bases left unmatched: 5. Germline CDR1 and CDR2: SQVTM and ANQGSEA. The CDR3 loop spans 14 amino acids. CDR3 nucleotides: TGCAGCGTTGCCAGGGGGCCCCCCCAAGAGACCCAGTACTTC. It encodes CSVARGPPQETQYF.

This sequence joins TRBV28 and TRBJ1-3; no definite D call. Germline values: CDR1 MDHEN, CDR2 SYDVKM. This CDR3 comprises 14 residues. V lost 3 bases, J lost 0 bases, and 6 bases lay in between. The CDR3 nucleotides read TGTGCCAGCAGTTTCCGCGGCTCTGGAAACACCATATATTTT. Amino acids: CASSFRGSGNTIYF.

The chain combines TRBV20-1 with TRBJ1-5; TRBD1 might be the D (6 bases). Germline V gives CDR1 DFQATT, CDR2 SNEGSKA (reference sequence). The CDR3 has 11 amino acids. The CDR3 loop reads CIGQRNQPQHF. The CDR3 region has the DNA TGCATAGGACAGCGTAATCAGCCCCAGCATTTT.

The rearrangement links TRBV2 to TRBJ2-7; 7 bases are a match to TRBD2. This CDR3 spans 12 amino acids. Germline V gene data show CDR1 as SNHLY and CDR2 as FYNNEI. After removal of 4 bases from V and 6 bases from J, the junction contained 3 bases not matched to a gene. CDR3 sequence: CASSAGGFEQYF. The CDR3 DNA sequence: TGTGCCAGCAGTGCGGGGGGATTCGAGCAGTACTTC.

This clone was found once. The gene calls are TRBV25-1 and TRBJ1-1; D gene unclear. Trimming cost V 11 bases and J 0 bases, with 10 bases left between them. CDR1 and CDR2 from the germline V gene are MGHDK and SYGVNS. The CDR3 totals 12 residues. The CDR3 DNA reads as TGTGCCGCCGGGAGCCTGAACACTGAAGCTTTCTTT. It yields the protein CAAGSLNTEAFF.

The chain is built from TRBV5-1 and TRBJ2-4; TRBD1 agrees at 9 bases. V lost 5 bases and J lost 8; bases outside the gene matches: 8. The germline V gene has CDR1 SGHRS and CDR2 YFSETQ. CDR3 length: 14 residues. CDR3 amino acids: CASSPGQGIHIQYF. CDR3 in DNA: TGCGCCAGCAGTCCTGGACAGGGGATCCACATTCAGTACTTC. The entire variable domain, with the rest obtained from reference TRBV5-1 and TRBJ2-4, is as follows: KAGVTQTPRYLIKTRGQQVTLSCSPISGHRSVSWYQQTPGQGLQFLFEYFSETQRNKGNFPGRFSGRQFSNSRSEMNVSTLELGDSALYLCASSPGQGIHIQYFGAGTRLSVL.

The J gene is TRBJ2-4, the V gene TRBV19; TRBD2 agrees at 8 bases. Germline CDR1 LNHDA, CDR2 SQIVND (reference sequence). V lost 7 bases to trimming and J lost 3 bases; unmatched junction nucleotides: 8. The CDR3 totals 15 residues. The CDR3 DNA reads as TGTGCCAGTAACGCGGGGGGAGCGGTCAAAAACATTCAGTACTTC. Its translation is CASNAGGAVKNIQYF.

This chain uses TRBV2 with TRBJ2-4, with D maybe TRBD1 (6 bases). Per the germline V gene, CDR1 is SNHLY and CDR2 is FYNNEI. V was pared by 2 bases and J by 1 base, with 21 bases between. The length of the CDR3 is 19 residues. In DNA, the CDR3 is TGTGCCAGCAGTGAATCGTCAGGGGATCTACTTGGGGCCAAAAACATTCAGTACTTC. Translating it yields CASSESSGDLLGAKNIQYF.

The gene calls are TRBV7-9 and TRBJ1-1, with a weak D call TRBD1 (5 bases). Germline CDR1 reads SEHNR; CDR2 reads FQNEAQ (reference sequence). Trimming took 7 bases from V and 2 from J, leaving 11 bases between them. This CDR3 is built from 13 residues. The CDR3 DNA sequence: TGTGCCAGCACCACCGGGGGTAACACTGAAGCTTTCTTT. This encodes CASTTGGNTEAFF.